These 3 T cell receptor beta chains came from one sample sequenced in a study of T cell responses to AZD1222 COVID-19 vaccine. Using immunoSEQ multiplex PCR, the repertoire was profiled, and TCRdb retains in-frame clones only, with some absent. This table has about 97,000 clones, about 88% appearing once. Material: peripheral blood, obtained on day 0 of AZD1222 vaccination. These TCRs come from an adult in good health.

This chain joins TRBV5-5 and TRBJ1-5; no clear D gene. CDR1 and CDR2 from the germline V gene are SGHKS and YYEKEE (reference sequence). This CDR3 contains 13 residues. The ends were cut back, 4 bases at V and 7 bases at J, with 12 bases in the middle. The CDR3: CASSLGPGQPQHF. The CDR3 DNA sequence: TGTGCCAGCAGCCTGGGTCCGGGACAGCCCCAGCATTTT.

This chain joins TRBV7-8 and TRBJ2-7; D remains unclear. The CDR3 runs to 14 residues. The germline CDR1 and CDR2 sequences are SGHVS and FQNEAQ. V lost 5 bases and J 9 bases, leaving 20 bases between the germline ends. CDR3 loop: CASSERTASSGQYF. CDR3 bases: TGTGCCAGCAGCGAAAGAACCGCCTCGTCAGGGCAGTACTTC. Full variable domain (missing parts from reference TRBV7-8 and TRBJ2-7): GAGVSQSPRYKVAKRGQDVALRCDPISGHVSLFWYQQALGQGPEFLTYFQNEAQLDKSGLPSDRFFAERPEGSVSTLKIQRTQQEDSAVYLCASSERTASSGQYFGPGTRLTVT.

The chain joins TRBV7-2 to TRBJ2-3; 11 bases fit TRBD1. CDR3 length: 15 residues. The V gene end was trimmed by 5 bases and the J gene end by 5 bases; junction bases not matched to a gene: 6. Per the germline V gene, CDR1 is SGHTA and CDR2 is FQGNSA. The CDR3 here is CASSPDRGHEDTQYF. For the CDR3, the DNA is TGTGCCAGCAGCCCGGACAGGGGGCATGAAGATACGCAGTATTTT.